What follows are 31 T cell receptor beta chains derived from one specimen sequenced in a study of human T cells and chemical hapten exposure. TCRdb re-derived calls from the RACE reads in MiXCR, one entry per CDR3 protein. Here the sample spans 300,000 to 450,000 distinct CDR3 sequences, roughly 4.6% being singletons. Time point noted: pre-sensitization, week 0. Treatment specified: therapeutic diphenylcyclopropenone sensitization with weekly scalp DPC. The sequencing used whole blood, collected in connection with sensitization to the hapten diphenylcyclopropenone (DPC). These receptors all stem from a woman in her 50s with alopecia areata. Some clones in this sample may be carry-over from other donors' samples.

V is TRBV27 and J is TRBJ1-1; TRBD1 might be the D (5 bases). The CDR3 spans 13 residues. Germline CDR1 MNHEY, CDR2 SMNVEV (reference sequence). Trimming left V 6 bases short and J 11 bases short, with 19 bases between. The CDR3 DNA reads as TGTGCCAGCAGCCCCCCCGGGGGACGGCTCGCTTTCTTT. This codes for CASSPPGGRLAFF.

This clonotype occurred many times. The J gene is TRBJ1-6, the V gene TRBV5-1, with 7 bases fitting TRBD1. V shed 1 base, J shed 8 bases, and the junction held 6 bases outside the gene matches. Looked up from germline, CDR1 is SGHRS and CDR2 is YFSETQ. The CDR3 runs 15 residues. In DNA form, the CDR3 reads TGCGCCAGCAGCTTGACCAGGGGGAAGGATTCACCCCTCCACTTT. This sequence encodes CASSLTRGKDSPLHF.

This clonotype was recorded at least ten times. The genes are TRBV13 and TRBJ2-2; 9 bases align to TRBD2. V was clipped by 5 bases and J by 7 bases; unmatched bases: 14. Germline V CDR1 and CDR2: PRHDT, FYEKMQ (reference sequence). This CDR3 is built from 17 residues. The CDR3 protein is CASSPRGVAGVDGELFF. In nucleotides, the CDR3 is TGTGCCAGCAGCCCCCGAGGGGTAGCGGGAGTGGACGGGGAGCTGTTTTTT.

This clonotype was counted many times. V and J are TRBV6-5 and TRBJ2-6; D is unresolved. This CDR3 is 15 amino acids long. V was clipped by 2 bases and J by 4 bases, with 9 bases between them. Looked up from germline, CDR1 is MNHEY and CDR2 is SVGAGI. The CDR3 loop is CASSYGVTGANVLTF. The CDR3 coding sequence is TGTGCCAGCAGTTACGGGGTAACCGGGGCCAACGTCCTGACTTTC.

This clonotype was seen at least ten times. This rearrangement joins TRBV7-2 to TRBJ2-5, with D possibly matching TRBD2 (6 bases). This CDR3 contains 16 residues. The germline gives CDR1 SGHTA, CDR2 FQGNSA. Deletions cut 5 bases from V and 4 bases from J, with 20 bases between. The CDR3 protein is CASSPVGTGTSETQYF. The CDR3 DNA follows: TGTGCCAGCAGCCCGGTCGGTACCGGGACTTCAGAGACCCAGTACTTC.

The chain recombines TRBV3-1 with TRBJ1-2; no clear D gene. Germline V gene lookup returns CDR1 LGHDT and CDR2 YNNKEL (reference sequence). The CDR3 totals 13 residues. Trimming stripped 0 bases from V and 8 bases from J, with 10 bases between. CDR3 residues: CASSQDMVLGYTF. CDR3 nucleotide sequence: TGTGCCAGCAGCCAAGATATGGTCCTGGGCTACACCTTC.

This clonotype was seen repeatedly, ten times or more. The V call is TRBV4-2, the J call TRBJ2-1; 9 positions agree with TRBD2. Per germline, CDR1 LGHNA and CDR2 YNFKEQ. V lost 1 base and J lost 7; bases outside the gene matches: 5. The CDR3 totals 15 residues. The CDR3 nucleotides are TGTGCCAGCAGCCAAGGGGCTAGCGGGGTAAATGAGCAGTTCTTC. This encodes CASSQGASGVNEQFF.

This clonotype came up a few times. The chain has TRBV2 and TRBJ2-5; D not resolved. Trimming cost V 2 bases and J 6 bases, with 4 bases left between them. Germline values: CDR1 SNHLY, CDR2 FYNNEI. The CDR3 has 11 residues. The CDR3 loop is CASSELKTQYF. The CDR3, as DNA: TGTGCCAGCAGTGAATTGAAGACCCAGTACTTC.

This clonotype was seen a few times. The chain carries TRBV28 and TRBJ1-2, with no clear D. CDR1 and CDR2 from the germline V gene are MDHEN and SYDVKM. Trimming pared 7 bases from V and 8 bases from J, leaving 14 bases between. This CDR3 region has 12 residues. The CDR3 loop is CASNVGSGGYTF. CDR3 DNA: TGTGCCAGCAACGTGGGTTCTGGGGGCTACACCTTC.

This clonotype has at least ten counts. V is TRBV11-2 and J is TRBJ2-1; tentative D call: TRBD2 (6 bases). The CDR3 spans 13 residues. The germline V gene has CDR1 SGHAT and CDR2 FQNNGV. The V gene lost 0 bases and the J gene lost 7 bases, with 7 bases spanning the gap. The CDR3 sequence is CASSLEGGNEQFF. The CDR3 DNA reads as TGTGCCAGCAGCTTAGAAGGAGGGAATGAGCAGTTCTTC. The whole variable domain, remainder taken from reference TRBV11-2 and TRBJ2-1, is EAGVAQSPRYKIIEKRQSVAFWCNPISGHATLYWYQQILGQGPKLLIQFQNNGVVDDSQLPKDRFSAERLKGVDSTLKIQPAKLEDSAVYLCASSLEGGNEQFFGPGTRLTVL.

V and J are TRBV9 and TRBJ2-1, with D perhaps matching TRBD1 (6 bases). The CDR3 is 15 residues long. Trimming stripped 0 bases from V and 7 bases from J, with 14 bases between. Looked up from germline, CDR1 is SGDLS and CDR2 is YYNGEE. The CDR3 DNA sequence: TGTGCCAGCAGCGTAGATGAAGGGACAACGAATGAGCAGTTCTTC. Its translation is CASSVDEGTTNEQFF. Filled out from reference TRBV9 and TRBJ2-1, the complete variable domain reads DSGVTQTPKHLITATGQRVTLRCSPRSGDLSVYWYQQSLDQGLQFLIQYYNGEERAKGNILERFSAQQFPDLHSELNLSSLELGDSALYFCASSVDEGTTNEQFFGPGTRLTVL.

For the CDR3, the DNA is TGTGCCAGCAGCCACGACAGGGGGAGTGAGCAGTTCTTC. Protein product: CASSHDRGSEQFF. The V gene is TRBV3-1, the J gene TRBJ2-1; 9 bases align to TRBD1. Germline V gene lookup returns CDR1 LGHDT and CDR2 YNNKEL (reference sequence). The V segment lost 3 bases and the J segment 9 bases; nucleotides outside the gene matches: 3. This CDR3 is built from 13 residues.

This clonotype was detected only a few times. The CDR3 sequence: CASSEVNRGLYEQYF. The CDR3 nucleotides are TGTGCCAGCAGTGAAGTGAACAGGGGGCTTTACGAGCAGTACTTC. The gene calls are TRBV6-1 and TRBJ2-7; 9 nucleotides align to TRBD1. This CDR3 is built from 15 residues. The V gene end was trimmed by 1 base and the J gene end by 4 bases; junction bases not matched to a gene: 5. CDR1 MNHNS and CDR2 SASEGT come from the germline V gene.

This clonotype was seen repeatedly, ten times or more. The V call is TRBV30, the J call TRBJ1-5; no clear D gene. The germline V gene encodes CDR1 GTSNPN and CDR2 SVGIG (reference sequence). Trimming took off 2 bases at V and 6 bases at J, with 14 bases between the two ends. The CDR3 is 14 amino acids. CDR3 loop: CAWSLMGRLQPQHF. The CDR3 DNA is TGTGCCTGGAGTTTAATGGGTAGGCTTCAGCCCCAGCATTTT.

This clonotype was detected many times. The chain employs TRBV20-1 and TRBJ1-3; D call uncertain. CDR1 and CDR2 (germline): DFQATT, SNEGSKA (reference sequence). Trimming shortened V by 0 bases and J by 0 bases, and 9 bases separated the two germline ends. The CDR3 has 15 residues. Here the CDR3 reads CSARDRRGSGNTIYF. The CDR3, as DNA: TGCAGTGCTAGAGATAGGCGGGGCTCTGGAAACACCATATATTTT.

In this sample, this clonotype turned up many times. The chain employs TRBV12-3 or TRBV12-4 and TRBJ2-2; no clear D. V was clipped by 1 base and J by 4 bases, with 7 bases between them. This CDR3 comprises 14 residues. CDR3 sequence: CASSLGWGTGELFF. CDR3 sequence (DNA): TGTGCCAGCAGTTTAGGATGGGGCACCGGGGAGCTGTTTTTT.

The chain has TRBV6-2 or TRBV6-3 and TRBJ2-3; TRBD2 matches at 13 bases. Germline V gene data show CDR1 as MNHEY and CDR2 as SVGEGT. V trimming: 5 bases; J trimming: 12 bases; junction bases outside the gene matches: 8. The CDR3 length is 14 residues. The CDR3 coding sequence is TGTGCCAGCAGTGGAGGGACTAGCGGGGCCCAACAGTATTTT. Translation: CASSGGTSGAQQYF.

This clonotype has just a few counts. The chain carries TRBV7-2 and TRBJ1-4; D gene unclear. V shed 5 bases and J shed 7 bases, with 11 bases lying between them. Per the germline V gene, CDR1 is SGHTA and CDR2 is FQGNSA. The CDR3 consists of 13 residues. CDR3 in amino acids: CASSERMGEKLFF. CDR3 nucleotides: TGTGCCAGCAGCGAGAGGATGGGTGAAAAACTGTTTTTT.

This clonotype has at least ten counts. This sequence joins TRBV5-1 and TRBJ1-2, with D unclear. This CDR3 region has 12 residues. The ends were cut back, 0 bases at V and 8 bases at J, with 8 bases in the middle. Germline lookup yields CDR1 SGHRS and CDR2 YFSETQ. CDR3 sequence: CASSLDARGYTF. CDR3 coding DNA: TGCGCCAGCAGCTTGGACGCGAGGGGCTACACCTTC.

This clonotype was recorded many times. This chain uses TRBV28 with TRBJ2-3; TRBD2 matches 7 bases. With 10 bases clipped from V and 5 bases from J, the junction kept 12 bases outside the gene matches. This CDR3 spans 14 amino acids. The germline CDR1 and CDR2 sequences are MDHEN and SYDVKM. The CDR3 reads CAIQWRESGDTQYF. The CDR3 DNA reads TGTGCCATCCAATGGCGGGAGTCTGGAGATACGCAGTATTTT.

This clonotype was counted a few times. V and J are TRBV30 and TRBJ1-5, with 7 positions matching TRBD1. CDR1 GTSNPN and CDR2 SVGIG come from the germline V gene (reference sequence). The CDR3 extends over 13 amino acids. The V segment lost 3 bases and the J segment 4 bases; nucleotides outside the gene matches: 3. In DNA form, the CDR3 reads TGTGCCTGGAGGCGACAGGGAAATCAGCCCCAGCATTTT. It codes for CAWRRQGNQPQHF.

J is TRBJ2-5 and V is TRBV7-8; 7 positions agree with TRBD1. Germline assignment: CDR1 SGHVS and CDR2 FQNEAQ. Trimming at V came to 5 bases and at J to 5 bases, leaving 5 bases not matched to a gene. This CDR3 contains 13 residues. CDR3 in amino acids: CASSLGQRETQYF. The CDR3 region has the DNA TGTGCCAGCAGCCTGGGACAGAGGGAGACCCAGTACTTC.

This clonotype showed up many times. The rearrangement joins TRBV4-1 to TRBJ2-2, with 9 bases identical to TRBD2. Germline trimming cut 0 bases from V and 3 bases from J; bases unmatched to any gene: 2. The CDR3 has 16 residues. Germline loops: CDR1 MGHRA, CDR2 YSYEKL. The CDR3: CASSQELAGYTGELFF. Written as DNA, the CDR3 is TGCGCCAGCAGCCAAGAACTAGCGGGCTACACCGGGGAGCTGTTTTTT.

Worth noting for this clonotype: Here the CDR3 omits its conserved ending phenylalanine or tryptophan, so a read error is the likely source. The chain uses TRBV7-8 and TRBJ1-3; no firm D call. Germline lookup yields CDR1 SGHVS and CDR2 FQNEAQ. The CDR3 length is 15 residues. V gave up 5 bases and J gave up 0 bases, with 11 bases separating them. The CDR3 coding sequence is TGTGCCAGCAGCCCCCGAACCGTCTCTGGAAACACCATATATTTA. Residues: CASSPRTVSGNTIYL.

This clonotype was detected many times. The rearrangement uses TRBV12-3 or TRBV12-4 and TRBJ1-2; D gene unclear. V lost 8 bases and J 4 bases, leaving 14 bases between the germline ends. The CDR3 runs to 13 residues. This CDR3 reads CASSLESFYGYTF. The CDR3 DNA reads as TGTGCCAGCTCTTTGGAGAGTTTCTATGGCTACACCTTC.

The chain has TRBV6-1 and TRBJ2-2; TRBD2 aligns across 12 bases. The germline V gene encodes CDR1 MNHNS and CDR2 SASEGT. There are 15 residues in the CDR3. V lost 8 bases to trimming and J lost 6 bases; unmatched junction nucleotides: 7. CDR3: CASVGLAGISGELFF. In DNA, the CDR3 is TGTGCCAGCGTAGGACTAGCGGGAATTTCCGGGGAGCTGTTTTTT.

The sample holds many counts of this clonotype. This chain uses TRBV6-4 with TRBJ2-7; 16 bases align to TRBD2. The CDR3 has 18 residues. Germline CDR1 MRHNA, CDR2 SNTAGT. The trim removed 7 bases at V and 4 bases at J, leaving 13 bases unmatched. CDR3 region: CASIRGLAGGLGAYEQYF. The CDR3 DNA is TGTGCCAGCATCAGGGGACTAGCGGGAGGGCTTGGTGCTTACGAGCAGTACTTC.

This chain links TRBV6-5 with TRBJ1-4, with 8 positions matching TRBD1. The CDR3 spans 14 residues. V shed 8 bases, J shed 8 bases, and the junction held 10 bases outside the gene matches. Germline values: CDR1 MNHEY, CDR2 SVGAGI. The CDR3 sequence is CASGYYRGGEKLFF. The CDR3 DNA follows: TGTGCCAGCGGATACTACAGGGGGGGAGAAAAACTGTTTTTT.

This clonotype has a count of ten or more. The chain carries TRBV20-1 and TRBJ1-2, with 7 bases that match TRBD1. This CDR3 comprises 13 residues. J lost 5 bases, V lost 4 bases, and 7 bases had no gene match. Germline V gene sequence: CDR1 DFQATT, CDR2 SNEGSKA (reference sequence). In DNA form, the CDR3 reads TGCAGTGCTATCCGACAGGGACTATATGGCTACACCTTC. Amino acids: CSAIRQGLYGYTF.

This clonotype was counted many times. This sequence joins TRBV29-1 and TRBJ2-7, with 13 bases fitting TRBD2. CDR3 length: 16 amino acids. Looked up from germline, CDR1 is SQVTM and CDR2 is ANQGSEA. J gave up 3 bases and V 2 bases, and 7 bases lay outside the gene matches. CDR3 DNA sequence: TGCAGCGTTGAATGGACTAGCGGGAGTTCACTCTACGAGCAGTACTTC. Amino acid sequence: CSVEWTSGSSLYEQYF.

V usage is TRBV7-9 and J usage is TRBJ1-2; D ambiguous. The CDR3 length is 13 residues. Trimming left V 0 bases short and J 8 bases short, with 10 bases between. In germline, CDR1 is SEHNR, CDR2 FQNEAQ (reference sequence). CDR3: CASSLAGESGYTF. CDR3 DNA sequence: TGTGCCAGCAGCTTAGCTGGGGAGAGCGGCTACACCTTC.